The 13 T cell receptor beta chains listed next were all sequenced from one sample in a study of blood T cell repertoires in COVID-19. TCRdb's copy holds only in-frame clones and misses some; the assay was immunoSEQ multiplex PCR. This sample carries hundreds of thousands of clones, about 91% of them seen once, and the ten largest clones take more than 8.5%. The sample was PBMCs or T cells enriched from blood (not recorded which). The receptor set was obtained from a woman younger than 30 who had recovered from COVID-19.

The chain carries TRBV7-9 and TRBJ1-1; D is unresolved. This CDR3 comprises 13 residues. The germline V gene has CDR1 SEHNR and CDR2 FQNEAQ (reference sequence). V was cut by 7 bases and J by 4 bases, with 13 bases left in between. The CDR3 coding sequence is TGTGCCAGCAACTCCGTGGAGAGCACTGAAGCTTTCTTT. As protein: CASNSVESTEAFF.

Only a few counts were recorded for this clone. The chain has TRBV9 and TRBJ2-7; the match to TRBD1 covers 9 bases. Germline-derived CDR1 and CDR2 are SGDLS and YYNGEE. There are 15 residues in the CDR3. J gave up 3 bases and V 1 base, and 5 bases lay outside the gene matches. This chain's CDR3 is CASSVQPGQGYEQYF. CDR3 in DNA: TGTGCCAGCAGCGTACAACCGGGACAGGGCTACGAGCAGTACTTC.

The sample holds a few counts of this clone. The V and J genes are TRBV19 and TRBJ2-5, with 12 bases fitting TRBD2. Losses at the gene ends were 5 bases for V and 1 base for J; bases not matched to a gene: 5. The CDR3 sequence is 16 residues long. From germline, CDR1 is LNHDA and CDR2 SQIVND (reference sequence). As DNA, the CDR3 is TGTGCCAGTAGTCTAGCGGGAGGGCCTGGCCAAGAGACCCAGTACTTC. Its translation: CASSLAGGPGQETQYF.

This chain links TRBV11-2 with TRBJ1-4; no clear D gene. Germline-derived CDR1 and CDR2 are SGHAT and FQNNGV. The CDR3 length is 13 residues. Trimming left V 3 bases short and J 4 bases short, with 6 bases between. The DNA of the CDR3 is TGTGCCAGCAGCTTGAACAGTAATGAAAAACTGTTTTTT. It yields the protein CASSLNSNEKLFF.

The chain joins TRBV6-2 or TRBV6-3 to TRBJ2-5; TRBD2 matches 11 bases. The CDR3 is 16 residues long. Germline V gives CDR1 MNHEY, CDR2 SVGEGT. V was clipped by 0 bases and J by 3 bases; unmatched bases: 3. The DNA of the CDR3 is TGTGCCAGCAGTTACTCGGGACTAGCGGCAAAAGAGACCCAGTACTTC. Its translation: CASSYSGLAAKETQYF.

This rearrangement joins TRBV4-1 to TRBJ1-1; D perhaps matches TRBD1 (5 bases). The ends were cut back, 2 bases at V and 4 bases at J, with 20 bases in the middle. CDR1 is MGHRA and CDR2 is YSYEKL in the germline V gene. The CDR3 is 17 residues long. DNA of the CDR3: TGCGCCAGCAGCCAAAAAGGGGCCCTTTGGGTGGGCACTGAAGCTTTCTTT. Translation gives CASSQKGALWVGTEAFF.

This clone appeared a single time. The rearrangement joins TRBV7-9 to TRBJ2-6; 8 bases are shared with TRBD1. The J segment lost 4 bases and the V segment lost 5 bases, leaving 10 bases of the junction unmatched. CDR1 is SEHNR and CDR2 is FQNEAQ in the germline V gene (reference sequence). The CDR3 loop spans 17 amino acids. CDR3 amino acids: CASSQLTGARGANVLTF. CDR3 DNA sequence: TGTGCCAGCAGCCAACTGACAGGGGCGAGGGGGGCCAACGTCCTGACTTTC.

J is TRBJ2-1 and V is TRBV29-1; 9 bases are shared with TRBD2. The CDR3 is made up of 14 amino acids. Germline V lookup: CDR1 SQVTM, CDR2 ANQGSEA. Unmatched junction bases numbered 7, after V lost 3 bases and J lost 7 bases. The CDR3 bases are TGCAGCGTTGACTTAGCGGGAGATATGAATGAGCAGTTCTTC. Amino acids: CSVDLAGDMNEQFF.

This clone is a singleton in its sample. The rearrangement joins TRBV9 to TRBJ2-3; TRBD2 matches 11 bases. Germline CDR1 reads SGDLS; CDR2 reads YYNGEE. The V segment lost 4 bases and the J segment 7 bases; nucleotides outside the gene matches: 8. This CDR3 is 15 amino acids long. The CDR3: CASSRTLAGGHTQYF. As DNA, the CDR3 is TGTGCCAGCAGCCGGACCCTAGCGGGAGGTCATACGCAGTATTTT.

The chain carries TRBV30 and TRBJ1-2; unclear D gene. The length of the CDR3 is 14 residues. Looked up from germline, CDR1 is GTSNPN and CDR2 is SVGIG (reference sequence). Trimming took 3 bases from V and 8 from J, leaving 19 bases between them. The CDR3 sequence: CAWRRGIEVEGYTF. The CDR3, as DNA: TGTGCCTGGAGAAGAGGGATTGAAGTAGAAGGCTACACCTTC.

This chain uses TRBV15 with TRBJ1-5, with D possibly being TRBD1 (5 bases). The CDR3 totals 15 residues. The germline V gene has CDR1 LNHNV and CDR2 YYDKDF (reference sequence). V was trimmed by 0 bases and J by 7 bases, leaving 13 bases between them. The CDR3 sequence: CATSRDMGLSQPQHF. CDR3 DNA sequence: TGTGCCACCAGCAGAGATATGGGGCTATCCCAGCCCCAGCATTTT.

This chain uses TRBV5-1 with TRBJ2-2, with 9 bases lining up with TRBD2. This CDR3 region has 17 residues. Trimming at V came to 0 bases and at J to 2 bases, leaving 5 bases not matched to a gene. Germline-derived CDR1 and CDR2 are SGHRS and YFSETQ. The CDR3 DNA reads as TGCGCCAGCAGCTTGGTTCGCGGGAGGGACAACACCGGGGAGCTGTTTTTT. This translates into CASSLVRGRDNTGELFF.

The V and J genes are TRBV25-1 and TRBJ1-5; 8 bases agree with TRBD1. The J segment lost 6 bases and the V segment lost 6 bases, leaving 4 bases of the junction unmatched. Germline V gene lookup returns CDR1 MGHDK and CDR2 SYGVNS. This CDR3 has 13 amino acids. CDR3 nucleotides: TGTGCCAGCAGCCTGACAGGGGTTCAGCCCCAGCATTTT. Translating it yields CASSLTGVQPQHF.